The entry that follows covers one T cell receptor (beta chain) sequence. Germline CDR1 SGDLS, CDR2 YYNGEE. The junction had 7 bases not matched to a gene; V was cut back by 0 bases and J by 5 bases. The CDR3 is 16 residues long. Source study methods: Counts of nucleated cells, estimated from reference gene primer amplification, were obtained. Libraries were prepared by immunoSEQ multiplex PCR; TCRdb keeps only in-frame clonotypes and omits some of them. Clone size and the V and J calls come from that table; the DNA yielded D and trimming. The sample lists 180,000 or so clones, about 87% occurring once. The sample belongs to a study of blood T cell repertoires in COVID-19. The wider study: Italy, Spain and the United States were the sources of the convalescent and acute COVID-19 samples. Sample material is recorded as cDNA or gDNA derived from T cells, B-cell-depleted T cells, or PBMCs.

The chain employs TRBV9 and TRBJ2-5, with 10 bases that match TRBD2. The TCR comes from a man aged 35 to 55 with active or convalescent COVID-19. The specimen sequenced was peripheral blood. The CDR3 is CASSVGSGGAVETQYF. CDR3 nucleotides: TGTGCCAGCAGCGTAGGGAGCGGGGGGGCTGTGGAGACCCAGTACTTC. Full variable domain (missing parts from reference TRBV9 and TRBJ2-5): DSGVTQTPKHLITATGQRVTLRCSPRSGDLSVYWYQQSLDQGLQFLIQYYNGEERAKGNILERFSAQQFPDLHSELNLSSLELGDSALYFCASSVGSGGAVETQYFGPGTRLLVL.